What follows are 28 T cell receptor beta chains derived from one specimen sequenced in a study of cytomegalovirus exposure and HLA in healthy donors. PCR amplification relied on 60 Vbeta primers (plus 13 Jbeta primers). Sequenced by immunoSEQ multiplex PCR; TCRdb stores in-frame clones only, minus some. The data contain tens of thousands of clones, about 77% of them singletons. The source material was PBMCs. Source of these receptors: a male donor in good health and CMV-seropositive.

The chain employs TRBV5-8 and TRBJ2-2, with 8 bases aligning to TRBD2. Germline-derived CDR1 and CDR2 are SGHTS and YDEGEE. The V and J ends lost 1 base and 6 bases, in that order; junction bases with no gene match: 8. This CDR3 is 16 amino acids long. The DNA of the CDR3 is TGTGCCAGCAGCTTGAGGAGCGGGAGCCCCGCCGGGGAGCTGTTTTTT. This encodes CASSLRSGSPAGELFF. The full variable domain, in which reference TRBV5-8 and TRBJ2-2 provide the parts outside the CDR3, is EAGVTQSPTHLIKTRGQQATLRCSPISGHTSVYWYQQALGLGLQFLLWYDEGEERNRGNFPPRFSGRQFPNYSSELNVNALELEDSALYLCASSLRSGSPAGELFFGEGSRLTVL.

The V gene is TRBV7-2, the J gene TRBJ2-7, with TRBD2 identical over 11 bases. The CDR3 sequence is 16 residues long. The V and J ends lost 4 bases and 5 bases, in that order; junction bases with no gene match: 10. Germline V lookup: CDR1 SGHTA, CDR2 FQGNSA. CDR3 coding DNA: TGTGCCAGCAGCTCAGTTAGCGGGAGGGGAATCAACGAGCAGTACTTC. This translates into CASSSVSGRGINEQYF. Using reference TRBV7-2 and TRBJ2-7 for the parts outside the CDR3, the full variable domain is GAGVSQSPSNKVTEKGKDVELRCDPISGHTALYWYRQSLGQGLEFLIYFQGNSAPDKSGLPSDRFSAERTGGSVSTLTIQRTQQEDSAVYLCASSSVSGRGINEQYFGPGTRLTVT.

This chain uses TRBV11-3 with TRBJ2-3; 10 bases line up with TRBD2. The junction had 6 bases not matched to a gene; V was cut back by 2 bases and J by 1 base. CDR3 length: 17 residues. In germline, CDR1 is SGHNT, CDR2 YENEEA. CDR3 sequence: CASSLSAGTSGTDTQYF. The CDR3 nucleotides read TGTGCCAGCAGCTTATCAGCGGGGACTAGCGGCACAGATACGCAGTATTTT.

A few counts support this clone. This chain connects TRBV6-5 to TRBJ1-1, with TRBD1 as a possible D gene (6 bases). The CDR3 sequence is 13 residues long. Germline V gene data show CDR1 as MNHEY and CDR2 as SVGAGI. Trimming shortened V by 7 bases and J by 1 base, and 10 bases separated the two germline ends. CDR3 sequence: CASTRTANTEAFF. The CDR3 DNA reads TGTGCCAGCACCAGGACAGCGAACACTGAAGCTTTCTTT.

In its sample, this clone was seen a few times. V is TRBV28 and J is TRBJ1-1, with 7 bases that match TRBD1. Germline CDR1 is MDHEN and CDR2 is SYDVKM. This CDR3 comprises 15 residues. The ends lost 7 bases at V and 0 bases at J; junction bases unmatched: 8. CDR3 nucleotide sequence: TGTGCCAGCATTGAAGGAACAGGGGTGAACACTGAAGCTTTCTTT. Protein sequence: CASIEGTGVNTEAFF. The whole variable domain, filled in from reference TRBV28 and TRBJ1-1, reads DVKVTQSSRYLVKRTGEKVFLECVQDMDHENMFWYRQDPGLGLRLIYFSYDVKMKEKGDIPEGYSVSREKKERFSLILESASTNQTSMYLCASIEGTGVNTEAFFGQGTRLTVV.

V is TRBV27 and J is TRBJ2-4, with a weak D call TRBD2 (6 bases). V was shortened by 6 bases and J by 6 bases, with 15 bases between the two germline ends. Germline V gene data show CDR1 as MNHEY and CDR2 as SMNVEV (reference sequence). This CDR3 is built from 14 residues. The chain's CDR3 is CASSVSGPRNIQYF. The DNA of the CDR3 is TGTGCCAGCAGCGTTAGCGGTCCGAGAAACATTCAGTACTTC.

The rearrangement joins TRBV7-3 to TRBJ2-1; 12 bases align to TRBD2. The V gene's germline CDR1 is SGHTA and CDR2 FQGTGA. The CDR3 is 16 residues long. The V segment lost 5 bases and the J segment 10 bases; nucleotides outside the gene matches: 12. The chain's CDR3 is CASSPSLAGGPREQFF. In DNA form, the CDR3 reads TGTGCCAGCAGCCCGTCTCTAGCGGGAGGGCCGCGGGAGCAGTTCTTC. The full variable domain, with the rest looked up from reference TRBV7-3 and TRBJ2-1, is GAGVSQTPSNKVTEKGKYVELRCDPISGHTALYWYRQSLGQGPEFLIYFQGTGAADDSGLPNDRFFAVRPEGSVSTLKIQRTERGDSAVYLCASSPSLAGGPREQFFGPGTRLTVL.

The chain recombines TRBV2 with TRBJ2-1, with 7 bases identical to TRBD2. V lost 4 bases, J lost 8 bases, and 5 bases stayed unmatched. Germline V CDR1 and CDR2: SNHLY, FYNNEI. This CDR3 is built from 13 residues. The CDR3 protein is CASSVRLADEQFF. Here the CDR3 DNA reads TGTGCCAGCAGTGTGCGACTAGCAGATGAGCAGTTCTTC.

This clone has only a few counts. The CDR3, as DNA: TGTGCCAGCAGTTCCACAGGGTGGGGGCAGCCCCAGCATTTT. The encoded protein is CASSSTGWGQPQHF. The chain joins TRBV6-9 to TRBJ1-5, with D perhaps TRBD1 (6 bases). The CDR3 runs to 14 residues. The germline V gene has CDR1 MNHGY and CDR2 SVAAGI. V shed 4 bases and J shed 7 bases, with 14 bases lying between them.

The CDR3 region is CATSRWGEDTGELFF. The DNA for the CDR3 is TGTGCCACTTCTAGGTGGGGGGAGGACACCGGGGAGCTGTTTTTT. This chain uses TRBV15 with TRBJ2-2; weak D call: TRBD2 (6 bases). The CDR3 length is 15 residues. Germline values: CDR1 LNHNV, CDR2 YYDKDF (reference sequence). The V end lost 9 bases, the J end lost 3 bases, and 17 bases lay between the germline ends.

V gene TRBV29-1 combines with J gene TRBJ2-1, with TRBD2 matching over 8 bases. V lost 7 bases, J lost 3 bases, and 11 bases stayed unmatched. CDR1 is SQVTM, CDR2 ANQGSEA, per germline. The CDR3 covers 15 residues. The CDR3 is CSATRGAGDYNEQFF. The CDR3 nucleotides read TGCAGCGCCACCCGAGGAGCGGGAGACTACAATGAGCAGTTCTTC.

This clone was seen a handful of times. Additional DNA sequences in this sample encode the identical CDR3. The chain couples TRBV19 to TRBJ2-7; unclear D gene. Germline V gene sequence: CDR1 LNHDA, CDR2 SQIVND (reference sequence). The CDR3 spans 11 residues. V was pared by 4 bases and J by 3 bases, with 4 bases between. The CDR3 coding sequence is TGTGCCAGTAGTACGGGCTACGAGCAGTACTTC. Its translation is CASSTGYEQYF.

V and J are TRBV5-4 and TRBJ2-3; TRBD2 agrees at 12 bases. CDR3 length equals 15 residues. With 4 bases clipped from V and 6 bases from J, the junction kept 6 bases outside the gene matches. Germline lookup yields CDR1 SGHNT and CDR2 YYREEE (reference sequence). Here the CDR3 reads CASSPTSGSWDTQYF. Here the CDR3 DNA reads TGTGCCAGCAGCCCGACTAGCGGGAGTTGGGATACGCAGTATTTT.

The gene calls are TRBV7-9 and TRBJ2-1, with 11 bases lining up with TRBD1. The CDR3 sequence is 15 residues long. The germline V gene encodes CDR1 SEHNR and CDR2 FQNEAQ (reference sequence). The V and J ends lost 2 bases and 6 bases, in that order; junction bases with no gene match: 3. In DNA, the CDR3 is TGTGCCAGCAGCTTATCGGGACAGGGGGGCAATGAGCAGTTCTTC. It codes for CASSLSGQGGNEQFF. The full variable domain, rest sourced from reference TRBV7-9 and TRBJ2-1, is DTGVSQNPRHKITKRGQNVTFRCDPISEHNRLYWYRQTLGQGPEFLTYFQNEAQLEKSRLLSDRFSAERPKGSFSTLEIQRTEQGDSAMYLCASSLSGQGGNEQFFGPGTRLTVL.

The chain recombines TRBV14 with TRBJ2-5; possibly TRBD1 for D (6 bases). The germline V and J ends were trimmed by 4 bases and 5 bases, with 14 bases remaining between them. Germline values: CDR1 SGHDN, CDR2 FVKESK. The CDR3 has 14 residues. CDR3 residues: CASSLIQGRETQYF. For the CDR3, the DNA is TGTGCCAGCAGCCTTATACAGGGTCGGGAGACCCAGTACTTC.

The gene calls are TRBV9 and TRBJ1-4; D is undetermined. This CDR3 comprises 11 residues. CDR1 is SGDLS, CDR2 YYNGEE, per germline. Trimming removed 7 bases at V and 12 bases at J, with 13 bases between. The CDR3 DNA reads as TGTGCCAGCGGTTCGGAGAGGGAACTGTTTTTT. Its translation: CASGSERELFF.

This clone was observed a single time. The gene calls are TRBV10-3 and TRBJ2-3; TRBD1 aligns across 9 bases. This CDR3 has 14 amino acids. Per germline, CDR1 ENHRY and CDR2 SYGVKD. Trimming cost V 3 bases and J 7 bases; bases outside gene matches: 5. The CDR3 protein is CAISDQDRGNTQYF. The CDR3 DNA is TGTGCCATCAGTGATCAAGACAGGGGGAATACGCAGTATTTT.

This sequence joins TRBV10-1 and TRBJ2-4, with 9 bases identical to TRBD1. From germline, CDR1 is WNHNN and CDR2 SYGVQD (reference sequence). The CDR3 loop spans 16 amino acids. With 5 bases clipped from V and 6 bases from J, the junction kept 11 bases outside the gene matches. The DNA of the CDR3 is TGCGCCAGCAGTACTCGCCCCGGGACAGGGAGAAACATTCAGTACTTC. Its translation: CASSTRPGTGRNIQYF.

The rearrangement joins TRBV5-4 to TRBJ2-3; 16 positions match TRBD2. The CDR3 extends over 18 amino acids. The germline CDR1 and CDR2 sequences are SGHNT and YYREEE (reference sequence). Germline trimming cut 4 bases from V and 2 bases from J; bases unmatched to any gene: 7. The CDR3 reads CASSLGTSGRADTDTQYF. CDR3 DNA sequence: TGTGCCAGCAGCCTGGGGACTAGCGGGAGGGCCGACACAGATACGCAGTATTTT.

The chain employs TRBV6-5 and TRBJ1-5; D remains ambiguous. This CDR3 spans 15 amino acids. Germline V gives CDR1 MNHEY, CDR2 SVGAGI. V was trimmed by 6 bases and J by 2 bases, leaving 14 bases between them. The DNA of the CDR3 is TGTGCCAGCAGCAAGGGAGTGGTGGGCAATCAGCCCCAGCATTTT. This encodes CASSKGVVGNQPQHF.

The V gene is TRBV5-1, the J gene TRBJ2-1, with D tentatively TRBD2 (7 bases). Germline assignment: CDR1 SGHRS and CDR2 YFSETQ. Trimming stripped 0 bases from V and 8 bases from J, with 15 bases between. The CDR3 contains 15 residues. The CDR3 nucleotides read TGCGCCAGCAGCTTGGTTGCGGGGGCCGGCGATGAGCAGTTCTTC. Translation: CASSLVAGAGDEQFF.

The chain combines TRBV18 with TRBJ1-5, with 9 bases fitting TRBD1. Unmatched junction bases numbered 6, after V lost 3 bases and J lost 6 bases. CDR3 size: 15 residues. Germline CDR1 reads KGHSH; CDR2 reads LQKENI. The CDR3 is CASSPGQGNSQPQHF. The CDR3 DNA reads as TGTGCCAGCTCACCTGGACAGGGGAACAGTCAGCCCCAGCATTTT.

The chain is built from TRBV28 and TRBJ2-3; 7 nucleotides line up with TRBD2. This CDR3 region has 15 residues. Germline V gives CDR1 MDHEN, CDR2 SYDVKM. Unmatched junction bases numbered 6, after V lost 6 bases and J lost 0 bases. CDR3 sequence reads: CASRAGTTSTDTQYF. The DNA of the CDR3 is TGTGCCAGCAGAGCCGGGACTACTAGCACAGATACGCAGTATTTT.

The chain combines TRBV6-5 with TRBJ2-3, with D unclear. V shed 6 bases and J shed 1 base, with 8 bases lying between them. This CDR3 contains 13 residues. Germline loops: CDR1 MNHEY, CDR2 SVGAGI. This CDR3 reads CASSRLGTDTQYF. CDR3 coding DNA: TGTGCCAGCAGCAGACTGGGCACAGATACGCAGTATTTT.

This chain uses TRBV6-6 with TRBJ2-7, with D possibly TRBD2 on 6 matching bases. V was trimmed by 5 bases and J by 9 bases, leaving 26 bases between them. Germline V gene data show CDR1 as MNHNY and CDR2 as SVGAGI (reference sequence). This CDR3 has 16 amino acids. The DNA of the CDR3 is TGTGCCAGCAGTATTGACCGGGACTTCCCCCATGGTGCGCAGTACTTC. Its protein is CASSIDRDFPHGAQYF.

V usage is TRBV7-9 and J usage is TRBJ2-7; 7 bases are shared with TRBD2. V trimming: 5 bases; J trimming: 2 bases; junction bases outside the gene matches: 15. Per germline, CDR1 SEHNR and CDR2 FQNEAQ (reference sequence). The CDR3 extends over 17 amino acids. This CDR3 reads CASSLLVREGLPYEQYF. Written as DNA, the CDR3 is TGTGCCAGCAGCCTCCTGGTGAGGGAGGGCCTTCCCTACGAGCAGTACTTC.

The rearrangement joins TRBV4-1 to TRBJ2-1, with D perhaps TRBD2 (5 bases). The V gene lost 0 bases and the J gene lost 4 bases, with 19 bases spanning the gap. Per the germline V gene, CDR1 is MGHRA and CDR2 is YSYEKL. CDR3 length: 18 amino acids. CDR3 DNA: TGCGCCAGCAGCCAAGAACCGCCGCTCGGGAAACCTTACAATGAGCAGTTCTTC. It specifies CASSQEPPLGKPYNEQFF.

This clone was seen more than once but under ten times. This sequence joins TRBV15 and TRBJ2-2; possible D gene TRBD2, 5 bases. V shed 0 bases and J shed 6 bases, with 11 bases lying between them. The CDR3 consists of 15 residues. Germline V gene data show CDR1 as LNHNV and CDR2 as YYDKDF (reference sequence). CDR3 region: CATSRDVASPGELFF. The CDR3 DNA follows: TGTGCCACCAGCAGAGATGTCGCTAGCCCCGGGGAGCTGTTTTTT.